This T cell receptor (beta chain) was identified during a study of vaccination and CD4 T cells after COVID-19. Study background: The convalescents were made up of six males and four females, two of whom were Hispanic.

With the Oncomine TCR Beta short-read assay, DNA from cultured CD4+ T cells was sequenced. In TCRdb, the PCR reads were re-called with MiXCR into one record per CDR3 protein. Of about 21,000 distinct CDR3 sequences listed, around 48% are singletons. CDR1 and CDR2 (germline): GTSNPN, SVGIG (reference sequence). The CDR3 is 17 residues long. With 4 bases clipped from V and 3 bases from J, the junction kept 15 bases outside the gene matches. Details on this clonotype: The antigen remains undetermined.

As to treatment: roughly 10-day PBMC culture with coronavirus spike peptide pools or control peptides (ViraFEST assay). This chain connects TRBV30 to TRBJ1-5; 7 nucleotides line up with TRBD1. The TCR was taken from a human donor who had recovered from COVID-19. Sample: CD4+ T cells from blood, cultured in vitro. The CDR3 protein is CAWIWYRDRRFNQPQHF. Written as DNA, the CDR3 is TGTGCCTGGATCTGGTACCGGGACAGAAGATTCAATCAGCCCCAGCATTTT.